These T cell receptor beta chains were read from a single sample in a study of glioma-infiltrating T cells after dendritic cell vaccination. Here immunoSEQ multiplex PCR was the method, and the copy in TCRdb shows in-frame clones only, minus some. The profile covers fewer than 85,000 clones, with around 90% appearing a single time and about 3% taken by the ten largest. Here the sequenced sample was blood, taken before dendritic cell vaccination. Every receptor here comes from a human donor with glioblastoma. Each CDR3 is given with its conserved first and last residue. The D gene is left open where the match is weak. Size is omitted from some rows. Given values are once, few, many or a class for expanded clones.

size: NA; V: TRBV11-2; D: NA; J: TRBJ2-5; CDR3: CASSLGLGDNPQETQYF; DNA: TGTGCCAGCAGCTTAGGGCTAGGGGACAATCCTCAAGAGACCCAGTACTTC
size: NA; V: TRBV19; D: NA; J: TRBJ1-6; CDR3: CASTPRDTRPPLHF; DNA: TGTGCCAGTACCCCAAGGGACACGCGGCCACCCCTCCACTTT
size: NA; V: TRBV4-1; D: TRBD1; J: TRBJ1-5; CDR3: CASSQDPTRTGQQNQPQHF; DNA: TGCGCCAGCAGCCAAGATCCTACACGGACAGGGCAGCAGAATCAGCCCCAGCATTTT
size: NA; V: TRBV9; D: TRBD1; J: TRBJ2-2; CDR3: CASSAGTGGPGELFF; DNA: TGTGCCAGCAGCGCTGGGACAGGGGGACCCGGGGAGCTGTTTTTT
size: NA; V: TRBV5-1; D: TRBD2; J: TRBJ2-5; CDR3: CASSLGPGGPSTTQYF; DNA: TGCGCCAGCAGCTTGGGGCCGGGAGGGCCGAGTACGACCCAGTACTTC
size: NA; V: TRBV10-3; D: TRBD1; J: TRBJ1-2; CDR3: CATERMGQGPAGYGYTF; DNA: TGTGCCACCGAGAGGATGGGACAGGGGCCCGCAGGCTATGGCTACACCTTC
size: NA; V: TRBV19; D: NA; J: TRBJ2-3; CDR3: CASSIWGGADTQYF; DNA: TGTGCCAGTAGTATTTGGGGGGGCGCAGATACGCAGTATTTT
size: NA; V: TRBV5-1; D: NA; J: TRBJ2-7; CDR3: CASSRDTFSYEQYF; DNA: TGCGCCAGCAGCCGGGACACCTTCTCCTACGAGCAGTACTTC
size: few; V: TRBV2; D: TRBD2; J: TRBJ2-1; CDR3: CASSEARTSEYNEQFF; DNA: TGTGCCAGCAGTGAAGCGAGGACTAGCGAGTACAATGAGCAGTTCTTC
size: NA; V: TRBV19; D: TRBD1; J: TRBJ1-6; CDR3: CASSSQGINSPLHF; DNA: TGTGCCAGTAGTTCACAGGGGATTAATTCACCCCTCCACTTT
size: NA; V: TRBV19; D: NA; J: TRBJ1-2; CDR3: CASNPWGVHGYTF; DNA: TGTGCCAGTAACCCGTGGGGGGTTCACGGCTACACCTTC
size: NA; V: TRBV9; D: NA; J: TRBJ2-3; CDR3: CASSVGVGGSTDTQYF; DNA: TGTGCCAGCAGCGTAGGAGTAGGGGGTAGCACAGATACGCAGTATTTT
size: NA; V: TRBV30; D: TRBD1; J: TRBJ1-2; CDR3: CAWDEGQSNYGYTF; DNA: TGTGCCTGGGACGAGGGACAGAGTAACTATGGCTACACCTTC
size: NA; V: TRBV27; D: TRBD1; J: TRBJ1-1; CDR3: CASAFRGLRDTEAFF; DNA: TGTGCCAGCGCATTTAGGGGGCTTAGGGACACTGAAGCTTTCTTT
size: once; V: TRBV27; D: NA; J: TRBJ2-3; CDR3: CASSSRLGTDTQYF; DNA: TGTGCCAGCAGTTCCAGACTAGGCACAGATACGCAGTATTTT
size: NA; V: TRBV7-8; D: TRBD1; J: TRBJ1-6; CDR3: CASSFEQGNSPLHF; DNA: TGTGCCAGCAGCTTTGAACAGGGGAATTCACCCCTCCACTTT
size: NA; V: TRBV6-5; D: TRBD1; J: TRBJ2-1; CDR3: CASAGDRGPANEQFF; DNA: TGTGCCTCAGCCGGGGACAGGGGACCCGCGAATGAGCAGTTCTTC
size: NA; V: TRBV5-5; D: NA; J: TRBJ1-1; CDR3: CASSLGGLTEAFF; DNA: TGTGCCAGCAGCTTGGGGGGCCTCACTGAAGCTTTCTTT
size: NA; V: TRBV6-5; D: TRBD1; J: TRBJ2-7; CDR3: CASSLDRSYEQYF; DNA: TGTGCCAGCAGTTTGGACAGGTCTTACGAGCAGTACTTC
size: NA; V: TRBV6-5; D: NA; J: TRBJ1-1; CDR3: CASGRGTEAFF; DNA: TGTGCCAGCGGCCGTGGCACTGAAGCTTTCTTT
size: once; V: TRBV5-1; D: TRBD2; J: TRBJ2-1; CDR3: CASNKAGGLNEQFF; DNA: TGCGCCAGTAACAAAGCGGGGGGGCTCAATGAGCAGTTCTTC
size: NA; V: TRBV11-2; D: TRBD2; J: TRBJ2-3; CDR3: CASSLGRLAGVSDTQYF; DNA: TGTGCCAGCAGCTTAGGCCGCCTAGCGGGAGTCTCGGATACGCAGTATTTT
size: once; V: TRBV11-1; D: TRBD1; J: TRBJ1-1; CDR3: CASSLSPGTGRGMEAFF; DNA: TGTGCCAGCAGCCTATCTCCCGGGACAGGGAGGGGAATGGAAGCTTTCTTT
size: NA; V: TRBV5-1; D: NA; J: TRBJ2-5; CDR3: CASSLRQETQYF; DNA: TGCGCCAGCAGCTTGCGGCAAGAGACCCAGTACTTC
size: NA; V: TRBV30; D: NA; J: TRBJ1-2; CDR3: CAWSGGRDYGYTF; DNA: TGTGCCTGGAGTGGGGGGCGCGACTATGGCTACACCTTC
size: NA; V: TRBV5-6; D: TRBD2; J: TRBJ2-5; CDR3: CASSLGFSSGIGETQYF; DNA: TGTGCCAGCAGCCTGGGTTTTTCTAGCGGGATTGGGGAGACCCAGTACTTC
size: NA; V: TRBV20-1; D: NA; J: TRBJ2-5; CDR3: CSAELRETQYF; DNA: TGCAGTGCGGAACTCAGGGAGACCCAGTACTTC
size: NA; V: TRBV11-3; D: NA; J: TRBJ2-1; CDR3: CASSSVAQAEQFF; DNA: TGTGCCAGCAGCTCGGTGGCCCAGGCGGAGCAGTTCTTC
size: NA; V: TRBV28; D: TRBD2; J: TRBJ2-5; CDR3: CATRLAGGRTQYF; DNA: TGTGCCACCCGACTAGCGGGGGGGCGGACCCAGTACTTC
size: NA; V: TRBV7-9; D: NA; J: TRBJ2-3; CDR3: CASSLSPRETDTQYF; DNA: TGTGCCAGCAGCTTATCACCCAGGGAAACAGATACGCAGTATTTT
size: NA; V: TRBV5-6; D: NA; J: TRBJ2-2; CDR3: CASSRGIGELFF; DNA: TGTGCCAGCAGTCGGGGGATCGGGGAGCTGTTTTTT
size: NA; V: TRBV5-1; D: TRBD1; J: TRBJ1-1; CDR3: CASSIQGPNTEAFF; DNA: TGCGCCAGCAGCATACAGGGGCCGAACACTGAAGCTTTCTTT
size: NA; V: TRBV5-6; D: NA; J: TRBJ1-6; CDR3: CASSRRLGRSPLHF; DNA: TGTGCCAGCAGCCGGAGGTTGGGGAGGTCACCCCTCCACTTT
size: NA; V: TRBV6-1; D: TRBD2; J: TRBJ2-3; CDR3: CASRRLAVTDTQYF; DNA: TGTGCCAGCAGACGACTAGCAGTCACAGATACGCAGTATTTT
size: NA; V: TRBV10-1; D: NA; J: TRBJ2-6; CDR3: CASRLGSSGANVLTF; DNA: TGCGCCAGCAGATTAGGGAGCTCTGGGGCCAACGTCCTGACTTTC
size: once; V: TRBV2; D: NA; J: TRBJ2-5; CDR3: CASSVEVATQYF; DNA: TGTGCCAGCAGTGTGGAGGTAGCGACCCAGTACTTC
size: NA; V: TRBV6-6; D: TRBD2; J: TRBJ2-1; CDR3: CASSPLAGGGGEQFF; DNA: TGTGCCAGCAGTCCCCTAGCGGGAGGGGGCGGTGAGCAGTTCTTC